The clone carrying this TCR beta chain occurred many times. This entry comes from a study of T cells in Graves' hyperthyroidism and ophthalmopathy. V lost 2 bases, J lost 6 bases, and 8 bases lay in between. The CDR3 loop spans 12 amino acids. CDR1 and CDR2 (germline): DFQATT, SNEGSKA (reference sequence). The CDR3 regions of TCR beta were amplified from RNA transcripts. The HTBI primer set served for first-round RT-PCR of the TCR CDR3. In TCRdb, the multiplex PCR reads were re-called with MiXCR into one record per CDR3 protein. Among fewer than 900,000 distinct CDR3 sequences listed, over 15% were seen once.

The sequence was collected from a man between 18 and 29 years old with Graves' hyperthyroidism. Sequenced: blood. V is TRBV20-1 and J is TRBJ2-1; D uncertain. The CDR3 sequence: CSARHPSNEQFF. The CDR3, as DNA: TGCAGTGCTAGACATCCCTCCAATGAGCAGTTCTTC.